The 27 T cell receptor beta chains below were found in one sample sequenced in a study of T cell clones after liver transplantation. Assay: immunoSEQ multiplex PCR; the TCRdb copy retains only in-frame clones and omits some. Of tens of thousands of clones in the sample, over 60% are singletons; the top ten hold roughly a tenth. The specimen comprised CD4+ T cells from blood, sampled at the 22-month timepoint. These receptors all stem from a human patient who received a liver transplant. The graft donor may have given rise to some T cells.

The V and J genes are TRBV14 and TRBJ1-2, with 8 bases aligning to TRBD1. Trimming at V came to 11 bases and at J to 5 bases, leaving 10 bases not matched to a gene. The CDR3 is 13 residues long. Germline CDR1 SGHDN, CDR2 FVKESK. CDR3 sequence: CAVTQGAGYGYTF. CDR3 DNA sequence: TGTGCCGTAACCCAGGGGGCAGGTTATGGCTACACCTTC.

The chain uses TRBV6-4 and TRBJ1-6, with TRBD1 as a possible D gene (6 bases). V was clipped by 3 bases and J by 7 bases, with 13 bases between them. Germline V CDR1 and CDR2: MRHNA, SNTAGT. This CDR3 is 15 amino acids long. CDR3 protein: CASSESGQENSPLHF. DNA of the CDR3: TGTGCCAGCAGTGAATCGGGACAAGAAAATTCACCCCTCCACTTT.

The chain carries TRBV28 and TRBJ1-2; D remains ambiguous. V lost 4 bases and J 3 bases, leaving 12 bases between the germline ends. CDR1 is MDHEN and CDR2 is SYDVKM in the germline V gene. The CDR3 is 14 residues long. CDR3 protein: CASSSPSQYYGYTF. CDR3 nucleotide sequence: TGTGCCAGCAGTTCCCCTTCGCAATACTATGGCTACACCTTC.

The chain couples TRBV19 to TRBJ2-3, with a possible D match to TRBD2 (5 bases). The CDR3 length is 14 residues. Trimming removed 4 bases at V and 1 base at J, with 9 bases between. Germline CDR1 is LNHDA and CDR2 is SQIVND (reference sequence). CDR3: CASSRSSGTDTQYF. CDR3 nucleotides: TGTGCCAGTAGTAGGAGTAGCGGCACAGATACGCAGTATTTT. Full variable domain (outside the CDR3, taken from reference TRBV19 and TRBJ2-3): DGGITQSPKYLFRKEGQNVTLSCEQNLNHDAMYWYRQDPGQGLRLIYYSQIVNDFQKGDIAEGYSVSREKKESFPLTVTSAQKNPTAFYLCASSRSSGTDTQYFGPGTRLTVL.

The CDR3 DNA follows: TGTGCCAGCAGTGTTGGCAGGGGAGGTTCGGAGACCCAGTACTTC. This translates into CASSVGRGGSETQYF. The rearrangement links TRBV2 to TRBJ2-5; D may match TRBD1 or TRBD2 (6 bases each). Trimming removed 4 bases at V and 5 bases at J, with 17 bases between. The CDR3 runs to 15 residues. CDR1 SNHLY and CDR2 FYNNEI come from the germline V gene. Variable domain in full (rest from reference TRBV2 and TRBJ2-5): EPEVTQTPSHQVTQMGQEVILRCVPISNHLYFYWYRQILGQKVEFLVSFYNNEISEKSEIFDDQFSVERPDGSNFTLKIRSTKLEDSAMYFCASSVGRGGSETQYFGPGTRLLVL.

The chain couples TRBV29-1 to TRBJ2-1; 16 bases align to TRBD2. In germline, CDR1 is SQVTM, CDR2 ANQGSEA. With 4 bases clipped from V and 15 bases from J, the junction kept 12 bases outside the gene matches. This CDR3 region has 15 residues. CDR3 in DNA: TGCAGCGTTGCGGGACTAGCGGGGGGGTTTATTCGGCGGTTCTTC. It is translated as CSVAGLAGGFIRRFF.

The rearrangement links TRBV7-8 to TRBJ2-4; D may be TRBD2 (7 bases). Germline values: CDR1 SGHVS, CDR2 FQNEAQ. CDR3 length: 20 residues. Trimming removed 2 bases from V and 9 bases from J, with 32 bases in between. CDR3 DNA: TGTGCCAGCAGCTTACAGGGAAATTGGGGGGGCCTTGCTCAAAAACGCATTCAGTACTTC. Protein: CASSLQGNWGGLAQKRIQYF.

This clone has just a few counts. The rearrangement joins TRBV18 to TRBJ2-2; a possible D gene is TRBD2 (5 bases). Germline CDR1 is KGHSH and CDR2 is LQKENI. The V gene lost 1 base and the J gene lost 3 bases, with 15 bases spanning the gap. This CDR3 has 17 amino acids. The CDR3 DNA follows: TGTGCCAGCTCACCACTGATCATCCAGGAGGACACCGGGGAGCTGTTTTTT. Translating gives CASSPLIIQEDTGELFF.

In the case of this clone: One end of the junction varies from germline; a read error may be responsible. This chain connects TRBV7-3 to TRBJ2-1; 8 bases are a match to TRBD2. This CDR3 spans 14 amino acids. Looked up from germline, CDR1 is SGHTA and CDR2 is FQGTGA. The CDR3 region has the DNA TGCGCCAGCAGGCTAGCGGGTTCCCCAGGAGAGCAGTTCTTC. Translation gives CASRLAGSPGEQFF.

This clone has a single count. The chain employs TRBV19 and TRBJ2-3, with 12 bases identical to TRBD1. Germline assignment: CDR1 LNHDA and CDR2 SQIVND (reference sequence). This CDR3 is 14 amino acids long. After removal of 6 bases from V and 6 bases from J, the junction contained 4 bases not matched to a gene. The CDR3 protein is CASRPGQGADTQYF. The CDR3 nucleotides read TGTGCCAGTAGACCGGGACAGGGGGCGGATACGCAGTATTTT.

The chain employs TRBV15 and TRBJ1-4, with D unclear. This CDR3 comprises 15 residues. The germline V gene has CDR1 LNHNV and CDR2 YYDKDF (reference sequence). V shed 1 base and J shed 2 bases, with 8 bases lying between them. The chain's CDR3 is CATSRVRATNEKLFF. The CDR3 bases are TGTGCCACCAGCAGAGTACGGGCCACTAATGAAAAACTGTTTTTT. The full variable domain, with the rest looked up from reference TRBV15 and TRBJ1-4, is DAMVIQNPRYQVTQFGKPVTLSCSQTLNHNVMYWYQQKSSQAPKLLFHYYDKDFNNEADTPDNFQSRRPNTSFCFLDIRSPGLGDTAMYLCATSRVRATNEKLFFGSGTQLSVL.

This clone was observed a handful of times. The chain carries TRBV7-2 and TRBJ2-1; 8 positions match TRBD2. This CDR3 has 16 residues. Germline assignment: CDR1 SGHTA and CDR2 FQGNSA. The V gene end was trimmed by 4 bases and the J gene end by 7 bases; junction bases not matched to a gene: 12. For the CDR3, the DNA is TGTGCCAGCAGCTCTAGCGCCATAGCGGGGACGAATGAGCAGTTCTTC. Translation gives CASSSSAIAGTNEQFF.

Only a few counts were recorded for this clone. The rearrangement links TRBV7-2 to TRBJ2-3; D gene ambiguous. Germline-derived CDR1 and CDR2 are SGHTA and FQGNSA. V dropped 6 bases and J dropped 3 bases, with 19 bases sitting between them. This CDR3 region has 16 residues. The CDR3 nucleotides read TGTGCCAGCAGTCAAAGAGTAGTTATTTGGACAGATACGCAGTATTTT. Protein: CASSQRVVIWTDTQYF.

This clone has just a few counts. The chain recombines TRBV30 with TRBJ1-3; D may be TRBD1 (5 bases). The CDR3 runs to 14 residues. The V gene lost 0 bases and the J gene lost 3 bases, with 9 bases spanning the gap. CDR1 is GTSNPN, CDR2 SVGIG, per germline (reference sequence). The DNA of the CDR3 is TGTGCCTGGAGTGTTTGGGGGGTTGGAAACACCATATATTTT. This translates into CAWSVWGVGNTIYF.

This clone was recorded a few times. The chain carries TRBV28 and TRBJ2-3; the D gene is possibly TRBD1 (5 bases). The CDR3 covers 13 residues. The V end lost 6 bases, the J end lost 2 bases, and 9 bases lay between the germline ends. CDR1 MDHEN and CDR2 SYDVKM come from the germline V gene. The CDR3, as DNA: TGTGCCAGCAGGCTGGACAACACAGATACGCAGTATTTT. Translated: CASRLDNTDTQYF.

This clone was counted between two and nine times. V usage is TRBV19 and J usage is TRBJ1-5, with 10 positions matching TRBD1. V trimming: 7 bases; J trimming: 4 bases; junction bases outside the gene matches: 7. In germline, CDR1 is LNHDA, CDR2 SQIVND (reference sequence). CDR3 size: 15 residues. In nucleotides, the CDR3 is TGTGCCAGTACCCAAGACAGGGGGCTAAATCAGCCCCAGCATTTT. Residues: CASTQDRGLNQPQHF. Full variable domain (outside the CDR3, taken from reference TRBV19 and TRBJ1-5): DGGITQSPKYLFRKEGQNVTLSCEQNLNHDAMYWYRQDPGQGLRLIYYSQIVNDFQKGDIAEGYSVSREKKESFPLTVTSAQKNPTAFYLCASTQDRGLNQPQHFGDGTRLSIL.

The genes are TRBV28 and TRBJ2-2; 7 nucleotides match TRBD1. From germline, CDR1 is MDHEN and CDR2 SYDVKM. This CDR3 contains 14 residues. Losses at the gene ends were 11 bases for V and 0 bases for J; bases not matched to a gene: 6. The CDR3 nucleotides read TGTGCCGTCTCAGGGGGAGCGAACACCGGGGAGCTGTTTTTT. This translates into CAVSGGANTGELFF.

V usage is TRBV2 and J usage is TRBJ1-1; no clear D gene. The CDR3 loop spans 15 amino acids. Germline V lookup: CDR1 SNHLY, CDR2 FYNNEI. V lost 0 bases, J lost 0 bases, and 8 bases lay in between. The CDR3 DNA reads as TGTGCCAGCAGTGAAGCAAGAGGAATGAACACTGAAGCTTTCTTT. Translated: CASSEARGMNTEAFF.

This CDR3 is CASSPGTGGTGELFF. CDR3 in DNA: TGTGCCAGTAGCCCTGGGACAGGGGGGACCGGGGAGCTGTTTTTT. This rearrangement joins TRBV19 to TRBJ2-2; 11 bases match TRBD1. CDR1 and CDR2 (germline): LNHDA, SQIVND (reference sequence). The length of the CDR3 is 15 residues. The J segment lost 5 bases and the V segment lost 6 bases, leaving 5 bases of the junction unmatched. The full variable domain, completed using reference TRBV19 and TRBJ2-2, is DGGITQSPKYLFRKEGQNVTLSCEQNLNHDAMYWYRQDPGQGLRLIYYSQIVNDFQKGDIAEGYSVSREKKESFPLTVTSAQKNPTAFYLCASSPGTGGTGELFFGEGSRLTVL.

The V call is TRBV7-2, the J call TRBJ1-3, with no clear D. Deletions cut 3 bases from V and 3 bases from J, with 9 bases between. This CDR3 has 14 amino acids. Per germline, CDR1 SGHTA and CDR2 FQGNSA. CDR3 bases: TGTGCCAGCAGCTTCCAACTCGGTGGAAACACCATATATTTT. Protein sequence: CASSFQLGGNTIYF.

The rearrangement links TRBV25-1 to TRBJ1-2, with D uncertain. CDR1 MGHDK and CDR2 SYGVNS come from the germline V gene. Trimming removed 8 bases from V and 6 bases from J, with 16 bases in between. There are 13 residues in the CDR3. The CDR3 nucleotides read TGTGCCAGCCCCGAGTGGGGTTCGGATGGCTACACCTTC. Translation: CASPEWGSDGYTF.

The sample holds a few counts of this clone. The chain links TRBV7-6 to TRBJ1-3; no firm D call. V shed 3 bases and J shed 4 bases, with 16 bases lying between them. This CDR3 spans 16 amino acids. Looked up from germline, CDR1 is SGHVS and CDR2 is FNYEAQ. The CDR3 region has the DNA TGTGCCAGCAGCTTGGGGTTTCGGAGTAGGGGAAACACCATATATTTT. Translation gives CASSLGFRSRGNTIYF.

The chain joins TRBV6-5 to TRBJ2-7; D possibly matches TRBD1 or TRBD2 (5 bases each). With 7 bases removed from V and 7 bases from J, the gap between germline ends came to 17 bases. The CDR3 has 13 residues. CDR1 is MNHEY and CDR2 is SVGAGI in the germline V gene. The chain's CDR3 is CASTGSGTGEQYF. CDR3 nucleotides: TGTGCCAGCACTGGGTCCGGGACGGGAGAGCAGTACTTC.

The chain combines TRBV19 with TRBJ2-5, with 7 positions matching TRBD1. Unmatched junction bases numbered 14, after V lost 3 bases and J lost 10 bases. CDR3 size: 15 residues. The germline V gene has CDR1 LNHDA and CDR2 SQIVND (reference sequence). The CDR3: CASSIGGQSRDNQYF. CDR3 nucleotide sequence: TGTGCCAGTAGTATTGGGGGACAGTCACGGGATAACCAGTACTTC.

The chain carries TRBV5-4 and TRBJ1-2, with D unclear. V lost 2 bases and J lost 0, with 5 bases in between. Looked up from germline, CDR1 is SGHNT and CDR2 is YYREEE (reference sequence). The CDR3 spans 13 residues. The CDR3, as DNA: TGTGCCAGCAGCTTTGCAGCTAACTATGGCTACACCTTC. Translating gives CASSFAANYGYTF.

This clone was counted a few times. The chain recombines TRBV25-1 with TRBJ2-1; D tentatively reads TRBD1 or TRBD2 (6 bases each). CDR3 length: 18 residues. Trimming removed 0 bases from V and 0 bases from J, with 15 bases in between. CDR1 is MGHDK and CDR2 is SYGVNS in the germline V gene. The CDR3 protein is CASSEYGGGSFSYNEQFF. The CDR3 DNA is TGTGCCAGCAGTGAATATGGAGGGGGGTCCTTCTCCTACAATGAGCAGTTCTTC.

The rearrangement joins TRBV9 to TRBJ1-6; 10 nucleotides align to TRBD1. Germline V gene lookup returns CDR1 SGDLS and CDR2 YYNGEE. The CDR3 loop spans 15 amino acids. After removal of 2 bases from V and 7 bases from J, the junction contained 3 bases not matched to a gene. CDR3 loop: CASSVRTGGNSPLHF. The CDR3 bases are TGTGCCAGCAGCGTCAGGACAGGGGGAAATTCACCCCTCCACTTT. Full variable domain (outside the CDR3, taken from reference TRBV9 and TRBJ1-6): DSGVTQTPKHLITATGQRVTLRCSPRSGDLSVYWYQQSLDQGLQFLIQYYNGEERAKGNILERFSAQQFPDLHSELNLSSLELGDSALYFCASSVRTGGNSPLHFGNGTRLTVT.